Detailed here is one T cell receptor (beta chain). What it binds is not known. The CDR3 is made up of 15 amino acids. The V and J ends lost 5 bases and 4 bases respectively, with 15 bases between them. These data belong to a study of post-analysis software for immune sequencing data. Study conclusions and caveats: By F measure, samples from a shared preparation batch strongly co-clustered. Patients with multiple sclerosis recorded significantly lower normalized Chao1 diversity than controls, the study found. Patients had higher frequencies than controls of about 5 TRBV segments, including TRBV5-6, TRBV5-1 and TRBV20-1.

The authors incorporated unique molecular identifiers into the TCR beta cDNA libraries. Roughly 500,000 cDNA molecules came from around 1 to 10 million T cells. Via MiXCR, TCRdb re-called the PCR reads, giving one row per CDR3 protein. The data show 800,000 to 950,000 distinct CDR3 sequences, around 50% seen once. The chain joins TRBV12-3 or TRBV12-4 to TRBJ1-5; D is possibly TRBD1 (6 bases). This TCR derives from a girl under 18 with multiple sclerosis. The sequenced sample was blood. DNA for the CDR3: TGTGCCAGCAGTCCCCGGGGGGGCCCGAATCAGCCCCAGCATTTT. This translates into CASSPRGGPNQPQHF.